A selection of T cell receptor beta chains follows, all from one sample in a study of blood T cell repertoires in COVID-19. Profiled with immunoSEQ multiplex PCR; TCRdb holds only in-frame clones, not every one. The data hold approximately 97,000 clones, with roughly 88% observed a single time. The sample was peripheral blood. These receptors all stem from a man aged 50-59 years with COVID-19, enrolled during active disease. CDR3s include the opening cysteine and the closing phenylalanine or tryptophan. D genes are given only for firm matches. Size is stated for part of the rows, as once, few or many counts, or as a class when the clone is expanded.

D gene,clone size,J gene,V gene,CDR3 DNA,CDR3 protein
TRBD2,.,TRBJ2-5,TRBV4-1,TGCGCCAGCAGCCCCCAAGGGGGGACTAGCGGAAAACAAGAGACCCAGTACTTC,CASSPQGGTSGKQETQYF
TRBD2,few,TRBJ2-5,TRBV6-2/TRBV6-3,TGTGCCAGCAGTTGGACTAGCGGGGGGGCGGAGACCCAGTACTTC,CASSWTSGGAETQYF
TRBD1,.,TRBJ1-2,TRBV5-4,TGTGCCAGCAGGCCCGGGACAGGGCCCTATGGCTACACCTTC,CASRPGTGPYGYTF
.,.,TRBJ1-3,TRBV7-3,TGTGCCAGCAGCTTAAGCCCAGGCTCTGGAAACACCATATATTTT,CASSLSPGSGNTIYF
TRBD1,.,TRBJ1-5,TRBV5-5,TGTGCCAGCAGCTTGCGTCCACCGGGACAGGGATTTGCGAGCAATCAGCCCCAGCATTTT,CASSLRPPGQGFASNQPQHF
.,.,TRBJ1-2,TRBV7-5,TGTGCCAGAAGCTTAGCGTTCACCTTC,CARSLAFTF
TRBD1,.,TRBJ2-7,TRBV2,TGTGCCAGCACCAATATGGGACAGGCGTACTTC,CASTNMGQAYF
TRBD1,few,TRBJ2-2,TRBV5-1,TGCGCCAGCAGCCCGAGGGGGCGGGACACCGGGGAGCTGTTTTTT,CASSPRGRDTGELFF
TRBD1,.,TRBJ2-6,TRBV24-1,TGTGCCACCAGTGATAAGGGACAGGGCGTCTCTGGGGCCAACGTCCTGACTTTC,CATSDKGQGVSGANVLTF
TRBD1,.,TRBJ1-4,TRBV6-5,TGTGCCAGCAGTTACTCCGGGACAGGGATGGGAAAACTGTTTTTT,CASSYSGTGMGKLFF
TRBD1,.,TRBJ2-1,TRBV2,TGTGCCAGCAGCTGGGACAGGGGGACCTTCAATGAGCAGTTCTTC,CASSWDRGTFNEQFF
.,.,TRBJ1-3,TRBV10-3,TGTGCCATCAGTACCAACAGGAAAATCTCTGGAAACACCATATATTTT,CAISTNRKISGNTIYF
.,.,TRBJ1-6,TRBV7-9,TGTGCCAGCAGCTTATGGGGCTCACCCCTCCACTTT,CASSLWGSPLHF
.,.,TRBJ1-3,TRBV5-1,TGCGCCAGCAGCTTGTCAGGGGTCGGAAACACCATATATTTT,CASSLSGVGNTIYF
TRBD2,.,TRBJ2-1,TRBV4-3,TGCGCCAGCAGCGGACCTAGGAGCGGGGGCTACTACAATGAGCAGTTCTTC,CASSGPRSGGYYNEQFF
.,.,TRBJ1-2,TRBV7-3,TGTGCCAGCAGCTTCCAGGGACTACGAACCTATGGCTACACCTTC,CASSFQGLRTYGYTF
.,.,TRBJ1-1,TRBV18,TGTGCCAGCTCACCATTAGGGGAGGGGCAAGGCGGAGACACTGAAGCTTTCTTT,CASSPLGEGQGGDTEAFF
.,.,TRBJ2-5,TRBV5-1,TGCGCCAGCAGCCAGGTCCCGCCCCAAGCACAAGAGACCCAGTACTTC,CASSQVPPQAQETQYF
.,few,TRBJ1-2,TRBV11-2,TGTGCCAGCAGCTTAGCGGCAGGGATCGATGGCTACACCTTC,CASSLAAGIDGYTF
.,.,TRBJ2-3,TRBV5-4,TGTGCCAGCAGCCGGAGTGGGGGGGCCGTTGCCGATACGCAGTATTTT,CASSRSGGAVADTQYF
TRBD2,.,TRBJ2-7,TRBV7-7,TGTGCTAGCAGCTTAGCGGGAGATGGCTACGAGCAGTACTTC,CASSLAGDGYEQYF
TRBD1,once,TRBJ1-1,TRBV7-2,TGTGCCAGCAGCCCCCGGACAGGGGGCGGCACTGAAGCTTTCTTT,CASSPRTGGGTEAFF
TRBD1,.,TRBJ1-1,TRBV19,TGTGCCAGTAGAGGGACAGTGAACACTGAAGCTTTCTTT,CASRGTVNTEAFF
TRBD2,.,TRBJ2-5,TRBV18,TGTGCCAGCTCACCACGGACTAGCGGGGGAGGTGAGACCCAGTACTTC,CASSPRTSGGGETQYF
TRBD2,.,TRBJ2-5,TRBV4-1,TGCGCCAGCAGCCAAGGAGAAGCGGGGGTCCAAGAGACCCAGTACTTC,CASSQGEAGVQETQYF
.,medium-sized,TRBJ1-5,TRBV2,TGTGCCAGCAGTGAACCTGGACAGTCTAGCAATCAGCCCCAGCATTTT,CASSEPGQSSNQPQHF
.,.,TRBJ2-3,TRBV28,TGTGCCAGCAGCGATCTCCGGGACACAGATACGCAGTATTTT,CASSDLRDTDTQYF
.,.,TRBJ1-5,TRBV27,TGTGCCAGCAGTTTCGCGGGGGCTCATAGCAATCAGCCCCAGCATTTT,CASSFAGAHSNQPQHF
TRBD1,.,TRBJ2-6,TRBV2,TGTGCCAGCAGCCTTACCTTCCACAGGGGCTCTGGGGCCAACGTCCTGACTTTC,CASSLTFHRGSGANVLTF
.,.,TRBJ2-7,TRBV19,TGTGCCAGTAGTACCCCCGGGACTGAGCAGTACTTC,CASSTPGTEQYF
.,.,TRBJ2-5,TRBV28,TGTGCCAGCAGATCAGGGCCCCAAGAGACCCAGTACTTC,CASRSGPQETQYF
.,.,TRBJ1-4,TRBV4-1,TGCGCCAGCAGCCATAGCAGGGAAGTGGTGGAGGAAAAACTGTTTTTT,CASSHSREVVEEKLFF
TRBD1,.,TRBJ1-2,TRBV5-4,TGTGCCAGCAGCTCAAGGACAGGGGTAAACTATGGCTACACCTTC,CASSSRTGVNYGYTF
TRBD1,.,TRBJ1-5,TRBV19,TGTGCCAGTAGTATCTGGGGCAGGGGGAATCAGCCCCAGCATTTT,CASSIWGRGNQPQHF
TRBD2,.,TRBJ2-7,TRBV5-5,TGTGCCAGCAGCTTGAATCTAGCGGGCCCCTACGAGCAGTACTTC,CASSLNLAGPYEQYF
.,.,TRBJ1-2,TRBV6-2/TRBV6-3,TGTGCCAGCAGTTACTTAGCTAACTATGGCTACACCTTC,CASSYLANYGYTF
.,medium-sized,TRBJ2-5,TRBV7-9,TGTGCCAGCAGCTCCCGGGACACCTCGATGTGGGAGACCCAGTACTTC,CASSSRDTSMWETQYF
.,few,TRBJ2-7,TRBV7-3,TGTGCCAGCAGCTTAAAGGCCAGGGACGAGCAGTACTTC,CASSLKARDEQYF
.,once,TRBJ1-1,TRBV2,TGTGCCAGCACCTCATGGGGGCAGACTGAAGCTTTCTTT,CASTSWGQTEAFF
TRBD1,.,TRBJ1-3,TRBV9,TGTGCCAGCAGCATTGGGACAGTGCCTGGAAACACCATATATTTT,CASSIGTVPGNTIYF
.,.,TRBJ1-1,TRBV11-2,TGTGCCAGCAGCCCAGGGTGGACTGAAGCTTTCTTT,CASSPGWTEAFF
.,few,TRBJ1-6,TRBV30,TGTGCCTGGAGCTGGGGACAACCAGACTCACCCCTCCACTTT,CAWSWGQPDSPLHF
.,.,TRBJ2-5,TRBV5-8,TGTGCCAGCAGCTTGGGTCCAGGCAACCAAGAGACCCAGTACTTC,CASSLGPGNQETQYF
TRBD2,.,TRBJ2-3,TRBV7-3,TGTGCCAGCAGCGCGGGACTAAGCACAGATACGCAGTATTTT,CASSAGLSTDTQYF
TRBD1,.,TRBJ2-1,TRBV4-1,TGCGCCAGCAGCCAACAGGCCAGGGGGTTGGGTGAGCAGTTCTTC,CASSQQARGLGEQFF
.,.,TRBJ1-5,TRBV12-3/TRBV12-4,TGTGCCAGCAGTCTGGGAGGGGTTCAGCCCCAGCATTTT,CASSLGGVQPQHF
TRBD1,.,TRBJ1-2,TRBV29-1,TGCAGCGCCGAAATCACCGGACAGGGTGGCTACACCTTC,CSAEITGQGGYTF
TRBD1,.,TRBJ1-4,TRBV27,TGTGCCAGCAGTCCTCCGGGACAGGGAGATCAGTCGGGTGAAAAACTGTTTTTT,CASSPPGQGDQSGEKLFF
.,.,TRBJ1-1,TRBV18,TGTGCCAGCTCACCGTCAGAAAACACTGAAGCTTTCTTT,CASSPSENTEAFF
TRBD1,.,TRBJ1-2,TRBV2,TGTGCCAGCGGACCGACAGGGGTTGGCTACACCTTC,CASGPTGVGYTF
TRBD1,.,TRBJ1-2,TRBV6-5,TGTGCCAGCAGGACGGACAGGGCTAACTATGGCTACACCTTC,CASRTDRANYGYTF
TRBD2,.,TRBJ2-4,TRBV3-1/TRBV3-2,TGTGCCAGCAGCCCCGGGACTAGCGGAGCCAAAAACATTCAGTACTTC,CASSPGTSGAKNIQYF
TRBD1,.,TRBJ1-6,TRBV19,TGTGCCAGTAGTATAAGCCGGACAGGGGGCTTGAATTCACCCCTCCACTTT,CASSISRTGGLNSPLHF